This T cell receptor (beta chain) was identified in a study of shared clonotypes between healthy human individuals. Data came from immunoSEQ multiplex PCR; TCRdb stores just in-frame clones and leaves some out. The sample shows under 600,000 clones, about 75% of them seen only once. The CDR3 runs to 15 residues. V was pared by 7 bases and J by 2 bases, with 17 bases between. Germline V gene sequence: CDR1 MDHEN, CDR2 SYDVKM. The chain has TRBV28 and TRBJ1-2; maybe TRBD1 (6 bases). This receptor was identified in a woman aged 40 to 50 in good health. Some clones in this sample may be carry-over from other donors' samples. The sample taken for sequencing was PBMCs. This CDR3 is CASKRQDSTNYGYTF. The CDR3 nucleotides read TGTGCCAGCAAAAGACAGGATTCGACAAACTATGGCTACACCTTC.